The T cell receptor (beta chain) under discussion was sequenced for a study of identical twins. The CDR3 covers 14 residues. CDR1 and CDR2 (germline): SGHRS, YFSETQ. V lost 6 bases, J lost 5 bases, and 17 bases lay in between. Only a few counts were recorded for this clonotype. TCRdb reprocessed the 5' RACE reads via MiXCR and lists one record per CDR3 protein. The table lists approximately 700,000 distinct CDR3 sequences, over 15% of them singletons. The sample was also reused in another study, on T cells expressing NK-cell markers. According to that study: Four donors showed these clonotypes also leading the CD3+CD56-NKG2C+ fraction.

Sequenced material: PBMCs. This receptor was obtained from a woman aged 18-29 years in good health. This chain links TRBV5-1 with TRBJ2-5, with D perhaps given as TRBD1 or TRBD2 (5 bases each). The CDR3 sequence is CASTILVRGETQYF. The DNA for the CDR3 is TGCGCCAGCACCATACTAGTCCGGGGCGAGACCCAGTACTTC.